Below are 10 T cell receptor beta chains sequenced from a single sample in a study of OX40 agonist ivuxolimab in advanced cancers. Using immunoSEQ multiplex PCR, the repertoire was profiled, and TCRdb retains in-frame clones only, with some absent. The repertoire holds about 80,000 clones, around four fifths seen once, with roughly 0.76% in the top ten. The source was CD4+ or CD8+ T cells sorted from blood, collected in a trial of the OX40 agonist ivuxolimab. These receptors originate from an adult with an advanced solid tumor such as melanoma, head and neck, liver or kidney cancer.

The gene calls are TRBV14 and TRBJ2-1; D not certain. The V and J ends lost 2 bases and 0 bases respectively, with 8 bases between them. This CDR3 spans 15 amino acids. The germline V gene has CDR1 SGHDN and CDR2 FVKESK. CDR3 coding DNA: TGTGCCAGCAGCCAACGACTGAGCTCCTACAATGAGCAGTTCTTC. Protein sequence: CASSQRLSSYNEQFF.

This clone has a single count. The chain is built from TRBV28 and TRBJ2-1; maybe TRBD1 (6 bases). The germline V and J ends were trimmed by 4 bases and 4 bases, with 20 bases remaining between them. Germline lookup yields CDR1 MDHEN and CDR2 SYDVKM. The CDR3 contains 17 residues. CDR3 sequence: CASSSPQLGQGYNEQFF. The DNA for the CDR3 is TGTGCCAGCAGTTCGCCCCAATTGGGGCAGGGGTACAATGAGCAGTTCTTC.

J is TRBJ1-2 and V is TRBV5-1, with D unresolved. There are 14 residues in the CDR3. Germline loops: CDR1 SGHRS, CDR2 YFSETQ. V lost 4 bases to trimming and J lost 4 bases, with 14 bases between them. In DNA form, the CDR3 reads TGCGCCAGCAGCCCAAATTTACCGAGCTATGGCTACACCTTC. It yields the protein CASSPNLPSYGYTF.

The rearrangement links TRBV27 to TRBJ2-7; D might be TRBD2 (5 bases). The CDR3 is made up of 16 amino acids. Between the trimmed V and J ends, which lost 5 bases and 5 bases, there was a span of 22 bases. The germline V gene encodes CDR1 MNHEY and CDR2 SMNVEV (reference sequence). This CDR3 is CASSGGRGGGLNEQYF. CDR3 bases: TGTGCCAGCAGTGGAGGCCGGGGTGGTGGCTTAAACGAGCAGTACTTC.

The V and J genes are TRBV7-2 and TRBJ2-1, with 7 bases aligning to TRBD1. This CDR3 is built from 16 residues. V shed 5 bases and J 2 bases; nucleotides not matched to a gene: 9. The germline V gene has CDR1 SGHTA and CDR2 FQGNSA. The CDR3 sequence is CASSLRTGSTYNEQFF. The CDR3 DNA reads as TGTGCCAGCAGCCTAAGGACAGGCAGCACCTACAATGAGCAGTTCTTC. The full variable domain, completed using reference TRBV7-2 and TRBJ2-1, is GAGVSQSPSNKVTEKGKDVELRCDPISGHTALYWYRQSLGQGLEFLIYFQGNSAPDKSGLPSDRFSAERTGGSVSTLTIQRTQQEDSAVYLCASSLRTGSTYNEQFFGPGTRLTVL.

V gene TRBV27 combines with J gene TRBJ2-7; D gene unclear. This CDR3 spans 11 amino acids. Germline lookup yields CDR1 MNHEY and CDR2 SMNVEV (reference sequence). Trimming shortened V by 7 bases and J by 7 bases, and 11 bases separated the two germline ends. The CDR3 DNA follows: TGTGCCAGCATGGGGTACGGAGAGCAGTACTTC. The encoded protein is CASMGYGEQYF.

The rearrangement links TRBV4-1 to TRBJ2-7, with TRBD2 matching 7 bases. Germline V gene lookup returns CDR1 MGHRA and CDR2 YSYEKL. The CDR3 runs to 16 residues. The V gene end was trimmed by 1 base and the J gene end by 3 bases; junction bases not matched to a gene: 9. As DNA, the CDR3 is TGCGCCAGCAGCCAAGCCCTTGGGAGGGGCCACTACGAGCAGTACTTC. It encodes CASSQALGRGHYEQYF.

This chain connects TRBV7-9 to TRBJ2-2; D possibly corresponds to TRBD1 (6 bases). The CDR3 contains 16 residues. Germline V gene lookup returns CDR1 SEHNR and CDR2 FQNEAQ (reference sequence). V was shortened by 5 bases and J by 6 bases, with 19 bases between the two germline ends. The CDR3 spells CASSQMGKGESGELFF. CDR3 nucleotides: TGTGCCAGCAGCCAGATGGGGAAGGGGGAGTCCGGGGAGCTGTTTTTT.

V gene TRBV7-6 combines with J gene TRBJ1-2; D might be TRBD1 (5 bases). Germline CDR1 SGHVS, CDR2 FNYEAQ. With 1 base removed from V and 4 bases from J, the gap between germline ends came to 13 bases. The CDR3 is made up of 15 amino acids. Written as DNA, the CDR3 is TGTGCCAGCAGCTTAGATCCAGGGAATGCCTATGGCTACACCTTC. Encoded protein: CASSLDPGNAYGYTF. Filled out from reference TRBV7-6 and TRBJ1-2, the complete variable domain reads GAGVSQSPRYKVTKRGQDVALRCDPISGHVSLYWYRQALGQGPEFLTYFNYEAQQDKSGLPNDRFSAERPEGSISTLTIQRTEQRDSAMYRCASSLDPGNAYGYTFGSGTRLTVV.

The J gene is TRBJ1-1, the V gene TRBV6-5; a possible D gene is TRBD1 (5 bases). The V end was cut by 0 bases, the J end by 4 bases, with 12 bases between. This CDR3 is built from 15 residues. Germline V gene data show CDR1 as MNHEY and CDR2 as SVGAGI. In DNA, the CDR3 is TGTGCCAGCAGTTACTCGGGGGGGTCGGGCACTGAAGCTTTCTTT. Its protein is CASSYSGGSGTEAFF.